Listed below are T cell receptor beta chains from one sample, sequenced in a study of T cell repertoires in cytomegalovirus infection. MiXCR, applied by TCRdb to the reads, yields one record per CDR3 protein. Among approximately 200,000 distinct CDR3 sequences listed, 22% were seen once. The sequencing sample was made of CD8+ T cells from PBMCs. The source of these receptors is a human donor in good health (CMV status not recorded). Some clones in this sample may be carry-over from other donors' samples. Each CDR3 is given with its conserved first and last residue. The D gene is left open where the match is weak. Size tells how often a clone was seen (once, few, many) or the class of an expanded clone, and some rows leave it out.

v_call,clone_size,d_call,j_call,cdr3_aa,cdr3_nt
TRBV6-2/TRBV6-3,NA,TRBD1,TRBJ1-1,CASSKTSGTGGTEAFF,TGTGCCAGCAGCAAGACCTCTGGTACAGGGGGGACTGAAGCTTTCTTT
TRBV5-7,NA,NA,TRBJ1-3,CASSLVPDRPFTGNTIYF,TGTGCCAGCAGCTTGGTTCCGGATCGGCCCTTTACTGGAAACACCATATATTTT
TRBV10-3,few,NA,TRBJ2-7,CAISPDPSLEQYF,TGTGCCATCAGTCCGGACCCTTCTCTCGAGCAGTACTTC
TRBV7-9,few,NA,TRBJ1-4,CASSPKDSEKLFF,TGTGCCAGCAGCCCGAAAGACAGCGAAAAACTGTTTTTT
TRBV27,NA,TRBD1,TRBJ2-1,CASTSTGGYNEQFF,TGTGCCAGCACCTCGACAGGGGGATACAATGAGCAGTTCTTC
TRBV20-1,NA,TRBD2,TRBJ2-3,CSARDLVAGFTDTQYF,TGCAGTGCTAGAGATTTGGTAGCGGGATTCACAGATACGCAGTATTTT
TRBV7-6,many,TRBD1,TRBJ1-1,CASSQTGLYTEAFF,TGTGCCAGCAGCCAGACAGGGCTGTACACTGAAGCTTTCTTT
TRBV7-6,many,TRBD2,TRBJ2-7,CASSPSGGTPYEQYF,TGTGCCAGCAGCCCTAGCGGGGGGACCCCCTACGAGCAGTACTTC
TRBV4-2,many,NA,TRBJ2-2,CASSQVAGTGELFF,TGTGCCAGCAGCCAAGTTGCGGGTACCGGGGAGCTGTTTTTT
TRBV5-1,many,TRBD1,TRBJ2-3,CASSFQGAGTDTQYF,TGCGCCAGCAGCTTTCAGGGGGCAGGCACAGATACGCAGTATTTT
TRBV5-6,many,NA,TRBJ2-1,CASSPDPTRRFSSYNEQFF,TGTGCCAGCAGCCCGGATCCGACAAGGAGATTTAGCTCCTACAATGAGCAGTTCTTC
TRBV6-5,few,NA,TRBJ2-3,CARRRGDCDGDTQYF,TGTGCCAGGAGACGAGGGGACTGCGACGGCGATACGCAGTATTTT
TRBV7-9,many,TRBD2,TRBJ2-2,CASSFAGGRTGELFF,TGTGCCAGCAGCTTTGCGGGGGGCCGTACCGGGGAGCTGTTTTTT
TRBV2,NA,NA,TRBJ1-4,CASSDENEKLFF,TGTGCCAGCAGTGATGAGAATGAAAAACTGTTTTTT
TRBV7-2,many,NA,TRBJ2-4,CASSLGSPLGNIQYF,TGTGCCAGCAGCTTAGGGTCACCTCTGGGAAACATTCAGTACTTC
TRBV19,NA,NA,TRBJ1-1,CASSLSLNTEAIF,TGTGCCAGTAGTCTTTCATTGAACACTGAAGCTATCTTT
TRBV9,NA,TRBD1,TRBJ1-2,CASSAETGGGYGYTF,TGTGCCAGCAGCGCAGAGACAGGGGGCGGCTATGGCTACACCTTC
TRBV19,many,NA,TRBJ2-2,CASSILVNTGELFF,TGTGCCAGTAGTATCCTTGTAAACACCGGGGAGCTGTTTTTT
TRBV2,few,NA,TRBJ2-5,CASLGETQYF,TGTGCCAGCTTAGGGGAGACCCAGTACTTC
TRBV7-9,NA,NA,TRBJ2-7,CASSSAAPSDGHSYEQYF,TGTGCCAGCAGCTCAGCGGCCCCCTCGGACGGTCACTCCTACGAGCAGTACTTC
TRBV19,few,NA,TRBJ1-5,CASKRTMGNQPQHF,TGTGCCAGTAAACGAACCATGGGCAATCAGCCCCAGCATTTT
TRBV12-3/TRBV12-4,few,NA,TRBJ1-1,CASSWGAGNTEAFF,TGTGCCAGCAGTTGGGGTGCGGGGAACACTGAAGCTTTCTTT
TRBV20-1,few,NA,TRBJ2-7,CSAPQKGSGIYEQYF,TGCAGTGCCCCACAGAAGGGTAGCGGAATCTACGAGCAGTACTTC
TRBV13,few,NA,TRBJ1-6,CASSLAGPPLHF,TGTGCCAGCAGCTTGGCAGGTCCACCCCTCCACTTT
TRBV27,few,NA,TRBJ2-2,CASSLNLLTGELFF,TGTGCCAGCAGTTTAAACTTACTAACCGGGGAGCTGTTTTTT
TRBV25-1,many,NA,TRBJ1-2,CASTETQGSNYGYTF,TGTGCCAGCACCGAAACCCAGGGTTCTAACTATGGCTACACCTTC
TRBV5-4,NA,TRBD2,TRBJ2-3,CASSLGNGGAADTQYF,TGTGCCAGCAGCTTGGGCAACGGGGGGGCAGCAGATACGCAGTATTTT
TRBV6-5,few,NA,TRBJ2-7,CASSYRSDNSYEQYF,TGTGCCAGCAGTTATAGATCGGACAACTCCTACGAGCAGTACTTC
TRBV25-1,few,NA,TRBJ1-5,CASSSVGYQPQHF,TGTGCCAGCAGTTCAGTAGGGTATCAGCCCCAGCATTTT
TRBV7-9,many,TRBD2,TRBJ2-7,CASSFGAGGTYEQYF,TGTGCCAGCAGCTTTGGTGCGGGGGGGACCTACGAGCAGTACTTC
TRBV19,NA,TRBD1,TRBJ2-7,CASSIAYRGSYEQYF,TGTGCCAGTAGTATCGCCTACAGGGGCTCCTACGAGCAGTACTTC
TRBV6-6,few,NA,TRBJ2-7,CASGPMTGQYYF,TGTGCCAGCGGACCTATGACAGGCCAGTATTACTTC
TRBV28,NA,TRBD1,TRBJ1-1,CASNLRTGDTEAFF,TGTGCCAGCAACCTGAGGACAGGCGACACTGAAGCTTTCTTT
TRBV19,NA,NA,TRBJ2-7,CASSRDRDGSYEQYF,TGTGCCAGTAGTCGCGACCGGGACGGATCCTACGAGCAGTACTTC
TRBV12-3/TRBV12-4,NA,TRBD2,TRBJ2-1,CASSLKGGGNEQFF,TGTGCCAGCAGTTTAAAGGGCGGGGGGAATGAGCAGTTCTTC
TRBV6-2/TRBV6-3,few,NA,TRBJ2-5,CASLQDRPRETQYF,TGTGCCAGCCTTCAAGACAGGCCAAGGGAGACCCAGTACTTC
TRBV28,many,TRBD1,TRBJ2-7,CASSSRGQGYEQYF,TGTGCCAGCAGTTCGAGGGGACAGGGTTACGAGCAGTACTTC
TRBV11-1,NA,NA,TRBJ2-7,CASSRLLTGPYSYEQYF,TGTGCCAGCAGCCGACTCCTAACAGGCCCCTACTCCTACGAGCAGTACTTC
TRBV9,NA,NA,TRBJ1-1,CASSAGVSTEAFF,TGTGCCAGCAGCGCAGGGGTTTCTACTGAAGCTTTCTTT
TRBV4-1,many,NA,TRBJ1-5,CASSQESLGIQPQHF,TGCGCCAGCAGCCAAGAAAGTTTGGGCATTCAGCCCCAGCATTTT
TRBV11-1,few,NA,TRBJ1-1,CASTLGANTEAFF,TGTGCCAGCACCCTGGGGGCGAACACTGAAGCTTTCTTT
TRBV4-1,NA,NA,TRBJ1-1,CASSQESPGSTEAFF,TGCGCCAGCAGCCAAGAGTCCCCAGGAAGCACTGAAGCTTTCTTT
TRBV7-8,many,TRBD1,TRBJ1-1,CASSLTGQMNTEAFF,TGTGCCAGCAGCCTAACGGGACAGATGAACACTGAAGCTTTCTTT
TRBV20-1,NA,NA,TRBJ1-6,CSARPRREYNSPLHF,TGCAGTGCTAGACCCCGCCGGGAATATAATTCACCCCTCCACTTT
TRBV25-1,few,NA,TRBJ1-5,CASSATPGDNQPQHF,TGTGCCAGCAGTGCCACACCAGGGGACAATCAGCCCCAGCATTTT